The rows below give T cell receptor beta chains drawn from one sample of a study of blood T cell repertoires in COVID-19. Some clones are missing from TCRdb's copy, which holds only in-frame ones; the method was immunoSEQ multiplex PCR. The sample has some 130,000 clones; 77% are singletons. The sequenced sample consisted of peripheral blood. The receptors were gathered from a man at least 80 years old with acute or convalescent COVID-19. The CDR3 runs from the conserved cysteine through the conserved F or W. A D gene is named only where the DNA matches it firmly. Size is stated for part of the rows, as once, few or many counts, or as a class when the clone is expanded.

J	D	size	V	DNA	CDR3
TRBJ1-2	TRBD1	-	TRBV3-1/TRBV3-2	TGTGCCAGCAGCCAGGGACAGGGTGTCGGCTACACCTTC	CASSQGQGVGYTF
TRBJ2-2	TRBD1	-	TRBV11-2	TGTGCCAGCAGCTTGACAGGGGTCGGTACCGGGGAGCTGTTTTTT	CASSLTGVGTGELFF
TRBJ2-3	TRBD2	-	TRBV28	TGTGCCAGCAGTCCCGGGGGAGGGCGGAATACGCAGTATTTT	CASSPGGGRNTQYF
TRBJ1-5	-	-	TRBV19	TGTGCCAGTCATCAGGGCAATCAGCCCCAGCATTTT	CASHQGNQPQHF
TRBJ1-4	-	-	TRBV29-1	TGCAGCGCGAGATACTCAACTAATGAAAAACTGTTTTTT	CSARYSTNEKLFF
TRBJ1-3	-	-	TRBV10-3	TGTGCCATCAGTGACTTGTTTGAGAGGAGGAGAGGGAACACCATATATTTT	CAISDLFERRRGNTIYF
TRBJ2-7	TRBD1	-	TRBV18	TGTGCCAGCTCACCAGGGACAGGGGGTAACTACGAGCAGTACTTC	CASSPGTGGNYEQYF
TRBJ2-1	TRBD2	once	TRBV3-1/TRBV3-2	TGTGCCAGCAGCCAAGGCTTGTCGCTAGCGGGGGGCCAGGAGTTCTTC	CASSQGLSLAGGQEFF
TRBJ1-2	TRBD1	once	TRBV5-1	TGCGCCAGCTGGGACAGGGGGCAAGATGGCTACACCTTC	CASWDRGQDGYTF
TRBJ1-3	-	many	TRBV7-9	TGTGCCAGCAGTCTTAGGGGGTCCTCTGGAAACACCATATATTTT	CASSLRGSSGNTIYF
TRBJ2-1	TRBD1	-	TRBV10-3	TGTGCCACCAATACGGACAGGCGCTACAATGAGCAGTTCTTC	CATNTDRRYNEQFF
TRBJ2-7	TRBD1	-	TRBV5-6	TGTGCCAGCAGCACAGACAGGGCCGTAGACGAGCAGTACTTC	CASSTDRAVDEQYF
TRBJ2-2	TRBD2	-	TRBV9	TGTGCCAGCAGCGTTTCGGGGGGGAACACCGGGGAGCTGTTTTTT	CASSVSGGNTGELFF
TRBJ2-1	-	-	TRBV4-3	TGCGCCAGCAGCCAAGAAAGGGGGGGTGAGCAGTTCTTC	CASSQERGGEQFF
TRBJ2-1	-	-	TRBV7-9	TGTGCCAGCAGCTCCTCCGACAATGAGCAGTTCTTC	CASSSSDNEQFF
TRBJ2-1	TRBD1	once	TRBV5-1	TGCGCCAGCAGCCCGACAGGGGGTGAGCAGTTCTTC	CASSPTGGEQFF
TRBJ2-7	TRBD1	-	TRBV23-1	TGCGCCAGCAGGAGGGACAGGGGGCGACATGAGGTCTACGAGCAGTACTTC	CASRRDRGRHEVYEQYF
TRBJ1-6	-	-	TRBV11-2	TGTGCCAGCAGTCAAAATTCACCCCTCCACTTT	CASSQNSPLHF
TRBJ2-2	-	few	TRBV5-4	TGTGCCAGCAGCCCTGACCTAAATAGGGGAACCGGGGAGCTGTTTTTT	CASSPDLNRGTGELFF
TRBJ1-2	TRBD1	-	TRBV6-6	TGTGCCAGCAGCCGAGTACAGGGGAAAGACTATGGCTACACCTTC	CASSRVQGKDYGYTF
TRBJ1-5	TRBD1	-	TRBV6-6	TGTGCCAGCAGTTGGCCAGGGGGCTTTCAGCCCCAGCATTTT	CASSWPGGFQPQHF
TRBJ2-7	-	-	TRBV11-2	TGTGCCAGCAGCTTGAGTTTTTCCTACGAGCAGTACTTC	CASSLSFSYEQYF
TRBJ2-3	-	-	TRBV27	TGTGCCAGCTCAGCGAGGCGGTTCACAGATACGCAGTATTTT	CASSARRFTDTQYF
TRBJ2-7	TRBD1	-	TRBV9	TGTGCCAGCAGCGGTGGACAGGGGGCTTTATACGAGCAGTACTTC	CASSGGQGALYEQYF